Sequencing of this T cell receptor beta chain was carried out in a study of T cell responses to AZD1222 COVID-19 vaccine. General study findings and limits: At baseline, seropositivity was found in only six or seven AZD1222 recipients.

Here immunoSEQ multiplex PCR was the method, and the copy in TCRdb shows in-frame clones only, minus some. The sample shows roughly 200,000 clones, approximately 92% of them seen only once. Unmatched junction bases numbered 6, after V lost 4 bases and J lost 7 bases. This CDR3 comprises 14 residues. CDR1 SNHLY and CDR2 FYNNEI come from the germline V gene. This clone was seen just once. The antigen is not known. The receptor was derived from an adult in good health. The rearrangement links TRBV2 to TRBJ1-4; 7 bases agree with TRBD1. Specimen: peripheral blood, collected on day 0 of AZD1222 vaccination. CDR3 in DNA: TGTGCCAGCAGTGGAGGGGGCCGGGGTGAAAAACTGTTTTTT. Translation gives CASSGGGRGEKLFF.